This T cell receptor beta chain stems from a study of blood T cell repertoires in COVID-19 (dated by TCRdb to between 2020 and 2021). Describing the broader study: Collaborator samples came from the United States, Italy and Spain and covered acute and convalescent phases of COVID-19. The prospective study material was composed of cDNA or gDNA derived from T cells, B-cell-depleted T cells, or PBMCs. The dataset comprised deeply sampled blood TCRbeta repertoires from subjects exposed to, actively infected with, or recovered from COVID-19. A freely available public database, intended as a resource for researchers studying the immune response to SARS-CoV-2, is where the repertoires were released. The samples were drawn from the first 160 participants of the ongoing ImmuneRACE study and from 950 to 1,500 subjects provided by 6 global collaborators. A de-identified subject ID, COVID-19 status, age in years and sex were almost always included in the sample metadata. HLA class I and class II types, where available, came from metadata supplied by the sample provider rather than from assay-based typing.

Whole blood was collected in K2EDTA tubes by collaborating institutions according to the institutions' own protocols. Collaborator samples were shipped for TCRbeta analysis as frozen whole blood, isolated PBMCs, or DNA extracted from either sample type. Findings and caveats that apply to the study as a whole: How much clinical and demographic metadata was included differed by source and by participant, and the metadata was provided uncurated.

TCRbeta CDR3 regions were amplified from genomic DNA by means of the immunoSEQ Assay, a bias-controlled multiplex PCR. The paper's processing steps were these. Within the assay, amplification of reference gene primers was used to estimate how many nucleated cells each sample contained. Sequence reads were collapsed and filtered to measure the absolute abundance of every unique TCRbeta CDR3 rearrangement. For each sample, productive Simpson clonality was calculated as the square root of Simpson's diversity index over productive rearrangements. Drawn from immuneACCESS, this table holds only the in-frame rearrangements with V and J called that TCRdb kept. Clones are partly lost; checked studies trace under half to an unresolved V gene and leave the rest unexplained. That table furnishes V, J and clone size, whereas the DNA furnished D and trimming. This sample is represented by tens of thousands of clones; around nine tenths of them were singletons. The top ten constitute less than 10% of the sample.

In the case of this clone: The antigen it binds to is not known. Per-base quality was not reported, and no clone a single base away is much larger than it.

The cysteine opens and the phenylalanine closes a CDR3 of 19 amino acids. Just the 57-base CDR3 DNA is kept, in frame starting at base 1. The germline V gene (reference sequence) yields LNHDA for CDR1 and SQIVND for CDR2. V and J are truncated by 5 bases and 0 bases respectively, leaving an intervening sequence of 23 bases. Material: peripheral blood. Recombination linked TRBV19 to TRBJ1-5, and the D gene may be TRBD1, 5 bases matching. The origin of this receptor is a human donor in a cohort sampled during active COVID-19. The DNA sequence is TGTGCCAGTAGTGACAAGCGGGGGGGTCGACTTTATAGCAATCAGCCCCAGCATTTT. This codes for CASSDKRGGRLYSNQPQHF.